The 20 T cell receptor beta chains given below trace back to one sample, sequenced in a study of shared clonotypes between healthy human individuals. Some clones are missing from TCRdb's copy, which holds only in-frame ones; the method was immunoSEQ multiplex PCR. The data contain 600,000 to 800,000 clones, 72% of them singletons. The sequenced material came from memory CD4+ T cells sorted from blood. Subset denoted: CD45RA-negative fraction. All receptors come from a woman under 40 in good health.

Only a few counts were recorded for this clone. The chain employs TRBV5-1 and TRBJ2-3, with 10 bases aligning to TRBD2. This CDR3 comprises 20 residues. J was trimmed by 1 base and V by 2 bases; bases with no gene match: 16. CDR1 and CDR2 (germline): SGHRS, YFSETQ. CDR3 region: CASSFSGLARIQFGTDTQYF. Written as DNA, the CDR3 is TGCGCCAGCAGCTTTTCGGGACTAGCGAGAATTCAATTCGGCACAGATACGCAGTATTTT.

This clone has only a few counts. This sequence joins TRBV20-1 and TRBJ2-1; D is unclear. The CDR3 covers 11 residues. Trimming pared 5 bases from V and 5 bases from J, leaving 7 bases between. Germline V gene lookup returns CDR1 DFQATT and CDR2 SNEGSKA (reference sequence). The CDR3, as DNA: TGCAGTGCTGGACGGAACAATGAGCAGTTCTTC. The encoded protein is CSAGRNNEQFF.

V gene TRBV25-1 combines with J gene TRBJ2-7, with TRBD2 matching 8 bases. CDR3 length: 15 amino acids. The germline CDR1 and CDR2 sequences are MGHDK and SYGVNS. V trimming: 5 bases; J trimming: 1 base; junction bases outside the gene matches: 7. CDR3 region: CASSRTGLASYEQYF. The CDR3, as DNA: TGTGCCAGCAGTCGAACTGGACTAGCATCCTACGAGCAGTACTTC.

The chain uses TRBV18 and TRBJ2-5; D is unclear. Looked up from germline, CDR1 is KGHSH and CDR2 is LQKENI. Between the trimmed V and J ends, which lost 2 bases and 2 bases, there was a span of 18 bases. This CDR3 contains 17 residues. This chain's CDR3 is CASSPRSGQLFQETQYF. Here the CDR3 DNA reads TGTGCCAGCTCACCAAGATCCGGGCAACTTTTTCAAGAGACCCAGTACTTC. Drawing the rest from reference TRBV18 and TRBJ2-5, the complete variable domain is NAGVMQNPRHLVRRRGQEARLRCSPMKGHSHVYWYRQLPEEGLKFMVYLQKENIIDESGMPKERFSAEFPKEGPSILRIQQVVRGDSAAYFCASSPRSGQLFQETQYFGPGTRLLVL.

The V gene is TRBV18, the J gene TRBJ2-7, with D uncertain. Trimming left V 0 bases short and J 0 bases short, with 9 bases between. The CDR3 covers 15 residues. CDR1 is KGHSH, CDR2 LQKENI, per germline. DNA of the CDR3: TGTGCCAGCTCACCACCGGGGTACTACTCCTACGAGCAGTACTTC. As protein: CASSPPGYYSYEQYF. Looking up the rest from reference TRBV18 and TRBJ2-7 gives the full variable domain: NAGVMQNPRHLVRRRGQEARLRCSPMKGHSHVYWYRQLPEEGLKFMVYLQKENIIDESGMPKERFSAEFPKEGPSILRIQQVVRGDSAAYFCASSPPGYYSYEQYFGPGTRLTVT.

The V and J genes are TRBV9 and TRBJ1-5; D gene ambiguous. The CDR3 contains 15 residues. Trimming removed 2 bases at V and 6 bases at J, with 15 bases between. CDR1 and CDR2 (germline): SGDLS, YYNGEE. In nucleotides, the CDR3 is TGTGCCAGCAGCGTTTCCCCCGAGTCGGCTCAGCCCCAGCATTTT. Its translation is CASSVSPESAQPQHF.

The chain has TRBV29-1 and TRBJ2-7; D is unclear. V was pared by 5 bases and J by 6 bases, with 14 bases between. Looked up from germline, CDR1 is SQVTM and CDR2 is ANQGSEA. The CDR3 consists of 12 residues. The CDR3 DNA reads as TGCAGCGTTTATCTGGGCCCAGGCGAGCAGTACTTC. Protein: CSVYLGPGEQYF.

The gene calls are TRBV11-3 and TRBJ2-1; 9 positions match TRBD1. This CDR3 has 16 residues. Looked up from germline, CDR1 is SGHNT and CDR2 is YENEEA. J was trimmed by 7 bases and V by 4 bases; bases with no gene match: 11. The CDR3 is CASSSTGGASTNEQFF. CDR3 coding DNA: TGTGCCAGCAGCTCCACAGGGGGCGCCTCCACAAATGAGCAGTTCTTC.

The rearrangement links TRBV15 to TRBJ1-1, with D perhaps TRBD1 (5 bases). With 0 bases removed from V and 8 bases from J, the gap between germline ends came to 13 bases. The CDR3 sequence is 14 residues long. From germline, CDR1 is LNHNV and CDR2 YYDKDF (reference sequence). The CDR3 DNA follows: TGTGCCACCAGCAGAGATCATACCCAGGGCGAAGCTTTCTTT. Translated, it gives CATSRDHTQGEAFF.

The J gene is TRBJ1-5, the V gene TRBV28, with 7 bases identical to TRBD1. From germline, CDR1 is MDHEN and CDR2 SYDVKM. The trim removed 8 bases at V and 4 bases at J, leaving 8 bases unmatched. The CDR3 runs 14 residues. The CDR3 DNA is TGTGCCAGCCTGAACAGGGGTAGAAATCAGCCCCAGCATTTT. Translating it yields CASLNRGRNQPQHF.

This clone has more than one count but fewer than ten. CDR3 coding DNA: TGCGCCAGCAGCTTGATTGGGGAGAGCACCTACAATGAGCAGTTCTTC. Translating it yields CASSLIGESTYNEQFF. This chain uses TRBV5-1 with TRBJ2-1, with D tentatively TRBD2 (5 bases). Between the trimmed V and J ends, which lost 1 base and 2 bases, there was a span of 13 bases. Germline-derived CDR1 and CDR2 are SGHRS and YFSETQ. The CDR3 spans 16 residues.

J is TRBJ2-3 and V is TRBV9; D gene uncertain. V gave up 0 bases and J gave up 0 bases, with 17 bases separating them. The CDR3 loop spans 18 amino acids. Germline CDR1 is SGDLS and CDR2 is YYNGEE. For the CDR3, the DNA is TGTGCCAGCAGCGTAGCCGGCCTTAGCTCGTCTAGCACAGATACGCAGTATTTT. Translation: CASSVAGLSSSSTDTQYF.

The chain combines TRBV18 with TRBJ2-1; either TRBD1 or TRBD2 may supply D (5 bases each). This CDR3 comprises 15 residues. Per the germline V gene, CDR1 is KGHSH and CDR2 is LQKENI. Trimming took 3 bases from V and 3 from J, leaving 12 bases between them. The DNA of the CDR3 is TGTGCCAGCTCACCCGGGACGCGACTCTACAATGAGCAGTTCTTC. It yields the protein CASSPGTRLYNEQFF.

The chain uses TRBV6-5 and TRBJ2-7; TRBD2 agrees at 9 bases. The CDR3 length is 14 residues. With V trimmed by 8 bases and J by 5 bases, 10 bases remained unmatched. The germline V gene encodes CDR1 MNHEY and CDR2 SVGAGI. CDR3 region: CASRTRGGRDEQYF. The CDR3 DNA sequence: TGTGCCAGCCGCACTAGGGGCGGGAGGGACGAGCAGTACTTC.

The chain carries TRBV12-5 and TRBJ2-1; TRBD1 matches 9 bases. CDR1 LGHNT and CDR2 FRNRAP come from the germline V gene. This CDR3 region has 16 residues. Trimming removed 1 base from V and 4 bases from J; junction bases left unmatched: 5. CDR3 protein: CASGLASGTGYNEQFF. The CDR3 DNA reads TGTGCTAGTGGTTTGGCATCCGGGACAGGGTACAATGAGCAGTTCTTC.

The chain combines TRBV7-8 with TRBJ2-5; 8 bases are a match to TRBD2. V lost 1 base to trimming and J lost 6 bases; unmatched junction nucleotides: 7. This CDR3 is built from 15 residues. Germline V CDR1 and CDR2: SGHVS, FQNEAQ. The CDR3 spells CASSLGQREFKTQYF. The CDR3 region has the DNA TGTGCCAGCAGCTTAGGCCAGCGGGAGTTCAAGACCCAGTACTTC.

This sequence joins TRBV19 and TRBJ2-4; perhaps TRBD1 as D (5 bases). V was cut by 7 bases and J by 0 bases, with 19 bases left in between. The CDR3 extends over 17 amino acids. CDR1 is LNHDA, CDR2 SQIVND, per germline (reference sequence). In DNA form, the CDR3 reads TGTGCCAGTACTACTCCGACAGCTAACCTAGCCAAAAACATTCAGTACTTC. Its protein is CASTTPTANLAKNIQYF.

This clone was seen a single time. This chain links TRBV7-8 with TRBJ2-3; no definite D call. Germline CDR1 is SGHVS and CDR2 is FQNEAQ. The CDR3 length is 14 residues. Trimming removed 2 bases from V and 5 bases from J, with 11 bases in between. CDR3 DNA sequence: TGTGCCAGCAGCTTAAAAGCTTCCCGAGATACGCAGTATTTT. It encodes CASSLKASRDTQYF.

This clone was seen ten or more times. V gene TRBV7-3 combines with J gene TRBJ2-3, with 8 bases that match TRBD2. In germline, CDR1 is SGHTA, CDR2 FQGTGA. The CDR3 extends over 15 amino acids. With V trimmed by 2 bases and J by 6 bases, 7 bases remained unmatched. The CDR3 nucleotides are TGTGCCAGCAGCTTAGACGGGAGGGCCCCCGATACGCAGTATTTT. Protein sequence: CASSLDGRAPDTQYF.

The CDR3 here is CASSTRQDPTLYNEQFF. The CDR3 region has the DNA TGTGCCAGTAGTACCCGACAGGACCCAACCCTCTACAATGAGCAGTTCTTC. This sequence joins TRBV19 and TRBJ2-1; tentatively, D is TRBD1 (6 bases). V was pared by 4 bases and J by 3 bases, with 19 bases between. Germline V gene lookup returns CDR1 LNHDA and CDR2 SQIVND (reference sequence). The CDR3 is 17 amino acids.